These 22 T cell receptor beta chains were sequenced from one sample in a study of read filtering for tumor transcriptome and immune sequencing. Molecular barcoded adaptors covering alpha/delta and beta/gamma chains were used on roughly 400 ng RNA. Each CDR3 protein gets one entry after TCRdb re-called the reads with MiXCR. The sample carries 57,000 or so distinct CDR3 sequences, about 19% recorded once. Material: a population of CD138-negative cells sorted from bone marrow. The source of these receptors is a donor aged 40 or older with multiple myeloma.

The gene calls are TRBV7-3 and TRBJ2-2; D remains unclear. This CDR3 is 16 amino acids long. The germline V gene has CDR1 SGHTA and CDR2 FQGTGA. V shed 2 bases and J shed 2 bases, with 12 bases lying between them. In nucleotides, the CDR3 is TGTGCCAGCAGCTTATCCCCGGGCGGTAACACCGGGGAGCTGTTTTTT. This encodes CASSLSPGGNTGELFF.

Regarding this clonotype: A much larger clone differs from this one at a single base, so this may be a read error. This CDR3 is missing its conserved last phenylalanine or tryptophan, likely due to a read error. The V and J genes are TRBV3-1 and TRBJ2-2; TRBD2 matches 9 bases. This CDR3 spans 19 amino acids. Germline V gene data show CDR1 as LGHDT and CDR2 as YNNKEL (reference sequence). Unmatched junction bases numbered 15, after V lost 2 bases and J lost 5 bases. CDR3 sequence reads: CASSQSSGGITSYTGELFL. CDR3 DNA: TGTGCCAGCAGCCAATCAAGCGGGGGGATAACGAGTTATACCGGGGAGCTGTTTCTT.

This clonotype was detected a few times. The chain has TRBV2 and TRBJ2-1, with 10 bases identical to TRBD2. The CDR3 extends over 16 amino acids. Germline values: CDR1 SNHLY, CDR2 FYNNEI. J was trimmed by 4 bases and V by 6 bases; bases with no gene match: 9. CDR3 coding DNA: TGTGCCAGCAGATTGCGGACTAGCGGAGGTTACAATGAGCAGTTCTTC. Residues: CASRLRTSGGYNEQFF.

This clonotype was observed at least ten times. The rearrangement links TRBV12-5 to TRBJ1-5, with D maybe TRBD1 (5 bases). Deletions cut 6 bases from V and 7 bases from J, with 19 bases between. The CDR3 consists of 15 residues. Germline assignment: CDR1 LGHNT and CDR2 FRNRAP. This CDR3 is CASGPEGSEGQPQHF. CDR3 coding DNA: TGTGCTAGTGGCCCCGAGGGGTCCGAAGGGCAGCCCCAGCATTTT. Looking up the rest from reference TRBV12-5 and TRBJ1-5 gives the full variable domain: DARVTQTPRHKVTEMGQEVTMRCQPILGHNTVFWYRQTMMQGLELLAYFRNRAPLDDSGMPKDRFSAEMPDATLATLKIQPSEPRDSAVYFCASGPEGSEGQPQHFGDGTRLSIL.

This clonotype was picked up many times. The CDR3 region is CASSRDRDQPQHF. CDR3 in DNA: TGTGCCAGCAGTCGGGACAGGGATCAGCCCCAGCATTTT. This chain uses TRBV11-2 with TRBJ1-5; 9 positions agree with TRBD1. The CDR3 consists of 13 residues. In germline, CDR1 is SGHAT, CDR2 FQNNGV. Trimming removed 6 bases from V and 5 bases from J; junction bases left unmatched: 2.

This clonotype was seen a few times. A much larger clone lies one base from this, so it may be a read error. The chain has TRBV6-6 and TRBJ2-3; D remains unclear. This CDR3 is 15 amino acids long. Germline loops: CDR1 MNHNY, CDR2 SVGAGI (reference sequence). CDR3 loop: CAGSPQDRLSRTQYF. CDR3 DNA sequence: TGTGCCGGCAGTCCCCAGGACCGCCTATCGAGGACGCAGTATTTT.

This clonotype was observed at least ten times. The rearrangement uses TRBV5-1 and TRBJ2-1; D possibly corresponds to TRBD2 (6 bases). The V and J ends lost 4 bases and 0 bases respectively, with 11 bases between them. This CDR3 has 15 amino acids. In germline, CDR1 is SGHRS, CDR2 YFSETQ. CDR3: CASSPSGFSYNEQFF. DNA for the CDR3: TGCGCCAGCAGCCCCAGCGGGTTCTCCTACAATGAGCAGTTCTTC.

This clonotype showed up many times. The chain employs TRBV5-5 and TRBJ2-7; D is perhaps TRBD2 (5 bases). CDR3 length: 14 amino acids. Between the trimmed V and J ends, which lost 3 bases and 5 bases, there was a span of 15 bases. The germline CDR1 and CDR2 sequences are SGHKS and YYEKEE (reference sequence). Here the CDR3 DNA reads TGTGCCAGCAGCTCACAGCGGTGGGTTGACGAGCAGTACTTC. Translating it yields CASSSQRWVDEQYF.

The CDR3 region has the DNA TGTGCCAGCAGCCGCCGTGGGACAGGGTCCTACGAGCAGTACTTC. It yields the protein CASSRRGTGSYEQYF. V usage is TRBV5-4 and J usage is TRBJ2-7, with 9 bases aligning to TRBD1. The CDR3 extends over 15 amino acids. CDR1 and CDR2 (germline): SGHNT, YYREEE (reference sequence). Losses at the gene ends were 4 bases for V and 1 base for J; bases not matched to a gene: 6. The full variable domain, completed using reference TRBV5-4 and TRBJ2-7, is ETGVTQSPTHLIKTRGQQVTLRCSSQSGHNTVSWYQQALGQGPQFIFQYYREEENGRGNFPPRFSGLQFPNYSSELNVNALELDDSALYLCASSRRGTGSYEQYFGPGTRLTVT.

This clonotype was found many times. The rearrangement joins TRBV28 to TRBJ1-5; D gene unclear. V was cut by 10 bases and J by 3 bases, with 4 bases left in between. This CDR3 comprises 10 residues. From germline, CDR1 is MDHEN and CDR2 SYDVKM. The CDR3 is CATHNQPQHF. As DNA, the CDR3 is TGTGCCACCCACAATCAGCCCCAGCATTTT. Using reference TRBV28 and TRBJ1-5 for the parts outside the CDR3, the full variable domain is DVKVTQSSRYLVKRTGEKVFLECVQDMDHENMFWYRQDPGLGLRLIYFSYDVKMKEKGDIPEGYSVSREKKERFSLILESASTNQTSMYLCATHNQPQHFGDGTRLSIL.

This clonotype was found once. This sequence may be a read error, since a much larger clone differs from it by one base. The chain uses TRBV19 and TRBJ2-1, with D unclear. The CDR3 has 13 residues. The germline CDR1 and CDR2 sequences are LNHDA and SQIVND (reference sequence). The CDR3 loop is CVSSGQNDNEQFF. CDR3 in DNA: TGTGTCAGTAGTGGTCAGAATGACAATGAGCAGTTCTTC.

This chain connects TRBV5-1 to TRBJ1-2, with D possibly being TRBD1 (5 bases). Trimming took off 2 bases at V and 4 bases at J, with 6 bases between the two ends. The CDR3 spans 12 residues. Germline V lookup: CDR1 SGHRS, CDR2 YFSETQ. CDR3 amino acids: CASSFDSYGYTF. For the CDR3, the DNA is TGCGCCAGCAGCTTCGACAGCTATGGCTACACCTTC.

This clonotype has at least ten counts. V gene TRBV6-1 combines with J gene TRBJ1-1; a possible D gene is TRBD1 (6 bases). The V gene lost 7 bases and the J gene lost 11 bases, with 17 bases spanning the gap. Germline CDR1 and CDR2: MNHNS and SASEGT. The CDR3 extends over 12 amino acids. CDR3 amino acids: CASTAGQGRAFF. DNA of the CDR3: TGTGCCAGCACCGCCGGGCAGGGGAGGGCTTTCTTT.

Comments on this clonotype: Given a much more abundant clone one base away, this may be a read error. J is TRBJ2-1 and V is TRBV20-1; 11 nucleotides agree with TRBD2. Germline CDR1 is DFQATT and CDR2 is SNEGSKA (reference sequence). There are 16 residues in the CDR3. In nucleotides, the CDR3 is TGCTGTGCTAGAGATCCCCTAGCGGGGGGCGGCAATGAGCAGTTCTTC. Translation gives CCARDPLAGGGNEQFF.

There are many counts of this clonotype. The V call is TRBV27, the J call TRBJ2-1; D is uncertain. From germline, CDR1 is MNHEY and CDR2 SMNVEV (reference sequence). The CDR3 sequence is 15 residues long. V was cut by 4 bases and J by 0 bases, with 10 bases left in between. CDR3 DNA sequence: TGTGCCAGCAGTTACCTAGTCAGCTCCTACAATGAGCAGTTCTTC. Protein: CASSYLVSSYNEQFF.

This clonotype was seen many times. The genes are TRBV6-5 and TRBJ2-2; TRBD1 matches 8 bases. Germline V lookup: CDR1 MNHEY, CDR2 SVGAGI. The CDR3 contains 17 residues. V lost 0 bases to trimming and J lost 6 bases; unmatched junction nucleotides: 9. DNA of the CDR3: TGTGCCAGCAGTTACTCCGAGACAGGGGCAAGGGCCGGGGAGCTGTTTTTT. It is translated as CASSYSETGARAGELFF.

This clonotype was observed at least ten times. CDR3 nucleotide sequence: TGTGCCAGCAGCCAACGGGACCCCCGCCCGTATGGCTACACCTTC. Translating it yields CASSQRDPRPYGYTF. The V gene is TRBV3-1, the J gene TRBJ1-2, with a tentative D call TRBD1 (5 bases). Germline V CDR1 and CDR2: LGHDT, YNNKEL (reference sequence). V was shortened by 2 bases and J by 5 bases, with 15 bases between the two germline ends. This CDR3 comprises 15 residues.

This clonotype was detected many times. The chain employs TRBV7-9 and TRBJ1-4, with a tentative D call TRBD1 (5 bases). Germline CDR1 and CDR2: SEHNR and FQNEAQ (reference sequence). This CDR3 contains 14 residues. Trimming took off 5 bases at V and 8 bases at J, with 15 bases between the two ends. DNA for the CDR3: TGTGCCAGCAGCCCCCAGGGATTCGAAGAAAAACTGTTTTTT. This sequence encodes CASSPQGFEEKLFF.

This clonotype was recorded many times. The chain is built from TRBV20-1 and TRBJ2-5, with TRBD1 matching 8 bases. V lost 6 bases to trimming and J lost 1 base; unmatched junction nucleotides: 4. This CDR3 contains 13 residues. Germline V CDR1 and CDR2: DFQATT, SNEGSKA (reference sequence). The DNA of the CDR3 is TGCAGTGCGGGTGGGACAGGCCAAGAGACCCAGTACTTC. Translated: CSAGGTGQETQYF.

The J gene is TRBJ2-3, the V gene TRBV29-1, with 9 bases that match TRBD2. The CDR3 covers 12 residues. V lost 8 bases, J lost 4 bases, and 4 bases stayed unmatched. Germline-derived CDR1 and CDR2 are SQVTM and ANQGSEA. CDR3 residues: CSQGGGADTQYF. The CDR3 nucleotides read TGCAGCCAGGGCGGGGGGGCAGATACGCAGTATTTT.

This clonotype was detected many times. The chain combines TRBV5-5 with TRBJ2-3; 9 positions match TRBD1. With 5 bases clipped from V and 3 bases from J, the junction kept 7 bases outside the gene matches. This CDR3 has 15 residues. The germline CDR1 and CDR2 sequences are SGHKS and YYEKEE (reference sequence). The CDR3 DNA is TGTGCCAGCAGTTGGTGGGGACAGGGAACAGATACGCAGTATTTT. Its protein is CASSWWGQGTDTQYF.

Remarks on this clonotype: This sequence may be a read error, since a much larger clone differs from it by one base. The final CDR3 position lacks the conserved phenylalanine or tryptophan, pointing to a likely read error. V gene TRBV20-1 combines with J gene TRBJ2-7; 10 bases fit TRBD2. Unmatched junction bases numbered 14, after V lost 1 base and J lost 2 bases. The CDR3 contains 18 residues. Germline loops: CDR1 DFQATT, CDR2 SNEGSKA (reference sequence). CDR3 sequence: CSARGLPISGRQTYEQYL. The DNA for the CDR3 is TGCAGTGCTAGAGGCTTACCAATTAGCGGGAGGCAAACCTACGAGCAGTACCTC.